One and the same sample provided the 10 T cell receptor beta chains below, sequenced in a study of radiotherapy plus CTLA-4 blockade in lung cancer. The repertoire was sequenced with immunoSEQ multiplex PCR; TCRdb's copy has only in-frame clones and lacks some. The sample gives around 63,000 clones, 76% of which show up once; approximately 16% is in the top ten. Here the sequenced sample was peripheral blood, taken from a patient treated with radiotherapy plus ipilimumab. The receptors derive from a human donor with non-small cell lung cancer whose response to radiotherapy plus ipilimumab could not be evaluated. Some clones in this sample may be carry-over from other donors' samples.

The rearrangement uses TRBV5-1 and TRBJ2-5; D is ambiguous. Germline V gives CDR1 SGHRS, CDR2 YFSETQ. This CDR3 is 16 amino acids long. V was pared by 3 bases and J by 4 bases, with 19 bases between. The CDR3 region has the DNA TGCGCCAGCAGCTATGACCCGATGCCTTCGGGAGAGACCCAGTACTTC. Residues: CASSYDPMPSGETQYF.

The rearrangement joins TRBV19 to TRBJ2-1, with D possibly being TRBD1 (5 bases). Germline assignment: CDR1 LNHDA and CDR2 SQIVND (reference sequence). The ends were cut back, 4 bases at V and 4 bases at J, with 11 bases in the middle. CDR3 length: 14 amino acids. Written as DNA, the CDR3 is TGTGCCAGTAGTAGGGGAAAGGGGTACAATGAGCAGTTCTTC. It translates to CASSRGKGYNEQFF.

The chain combines TRBV6-1 with TRBJ1-5, with D hard to call. The CDR3 loop spans 14 amino acids. CDR1 and CDR2 (germline): MNHNS, SASEGT. V was pared by 7 bases and J by 1 base, with 11 bases between. The CDR3 bases are TGTGCCAGCAATCCGTCCAGGAGCAATCAGCCCCAGCATTTT. Its protein product is CASNPSRSNQPQHF.

This clone rates as medium-sized. The genes are TRBV7-9 and TRBJ1-6, with D maybe TRBD1 (6 bases). The CDR3 runs to 15 residues. V lost 5 bases and J lost 8, with 16 bases in between. CDR1 and CDR2 (germline): SEHNR, FQNEAQ (reference sequence). The CDR3 nucleotides read TGTGCCAGCAGCCCGGTCCAGGGGTGGGATTCACCCCTCCACTTT. It yields the protein CASSPVQGWDSPLHF.

V gene TRBV5-1 combines with J gene TRBJ2-1; a possible D gene is TRBD2 (6 bases). Germline values: CDR1 SGHRS, CDR2 YFSETQ. CDR3 size: 14 residues. Between the trimmed V and J ends, which lost 7 bases and 0 bases, there was a span of 11 bases. DNA of the CDR3: TGCGCCAGCGGGGACTCGAGCTCCTACAATGAGCAGTTCTTC. It yields the protein CASGDSSSYNEQFF. Full variable domain (rest looked up from reference TRBV5-1 and TRBJ2-1): KAGVTQTPRYLIKTRGQQVTLSCSPISGHRSVSWYQQTPGQGLQFLFEYFSETQRNKGNFPGRFSGRQFSNSRSEMNVSTLELGDSALYLCASGDSSSYNEQFFGPGTRLTVL.

The chain is built from TRBV5-1 and TRBJ1-1; maybe TRBD1 (6 bases). From germline, CDR1 is SGHRS and CDR2 YFSETQ. The CDR3 totals 14 residues. Trimming pared 2 bases from V and 1 base from J, leaving 9 bases between. Here the CDR3 DNA reads TGCGCCAGCAGCTTAGGACAGCCGAACACTGAAGCTTTCTTT. It encodes CASSLGQPNTEAFF.

The chain combines TRBV10-1 with TRBJ2-7, with D perhaps TRBD2 (6 bases). V lost 9 bases and J lost 4, with 19 bases in between. Germline V gives CDR1 WNHNN, CDR2 SYGVQD (reference sequence). CDR3 size: 14 residues. CDR3 bases: TGCGCCAGACGGAGAGAACTTCGGGGGTACGAGCAGTACTTC. Amino acids: CARRRELRGYEQYF.

The V gene is TRBV4-1, the J gene TRBJ2-4; possible D gene TRBD1, 6 bases. CDR1 is MGHRA, CDR2 YSYEKL, per germline. V was shortened by 3 bases and J by 0 bases, with 12 bases between the two germline ends. This CDR3 spans 16 amino acids. The chain's CDR3 is CASSHNTGLAKNIQYF. CDR3 nucleotide sequence: TGCGCCAGCAGCCATAATACAGGGCTAGCCAAAAACATTCAGTACTTC.

The chain carries TRBV5-1 and TRBJ2-3; the D gene is possibly TRBD1 (5 bases). This CDR3 has 14 residues. CDR1 is SGHRS and CDR2 is YFSETQ in the germline V gene. Between the trimmed V and J ends, which lost 0 bases and 6 bases, there was a span of 11 bases. As DNA, the CDR3 is TGCGCCAGCAGCTTGGGGGGCTTGGACGATACGCAGTATTTT. This sequence encodes CASSLGGLDDTQYF.

The genes are TRBV28 and TRBJ1-6; 8 nucleotides match TRBD1. The CDR3 extends over 14 amino acids. J was trimmed by 9 bases and V by 3 bases; bases with no gene match: 4. CDR1 MDHEN and CDR2 SYDVKM come from the germline V gene. The chain's CDR3 is CASSFDRGISPLHF. CDR3 DNA sequence: TGTGCCAGCAGTTTCGACAGGGGAATTTCACCCCTCCACTTT.